This T cell receptor (beta chain) was identified during a study of shared clonotypes between healthy human individuals. Broader study findings: Naive subsets tended to show greater estimated richness than memory subsets.

Selected positively for CCR7 and CD45RO-negative, naive CD8 cells excluded terminally differentiated effector memory CD45RA+ cells. For this clone: Its antigen is undetermined. The sample contains more than one DNA sequence encoding this CDR3.

The germline V and J ends were trimmed by 3 bases and 4 bases, with 12 bases remaining between them. Germline assignment: CDR1 MNHEY and CDR2 SMNVEV (reference sequence). The CDR3 covers 14 residues. Tens of thousands of T cell genomes (roughly 190 ng DNA) went into each sorted-subset replicate. Original methodology: Because ImmunoSEQ provided only junction sequences with no quality scores, the filtering differed. TCRdb keeps only in-frame clones here, not all; method: immunoSEQ multiplex PCR. That table supplies the V and J calls and clone size; D and trimming were determined from the DNA. The sample carries roughly 600,000 clones, nearly 98% recorded once.

V usage is TRBV27 and J usage is TRBJ1-1; D is perhaps TRBD1 (5 bases). The TCR comes from a man aged 25-45 years in good health. The sequencing input was naive CD8+ T cells sorted from blood. CDR3 residues: CASSFRGEGTEAFF. The DNA for the CDR3 is TGTGCCAGCAGTTTTCGAGGGGAAGGCACTGAAGCTTTCTTT.